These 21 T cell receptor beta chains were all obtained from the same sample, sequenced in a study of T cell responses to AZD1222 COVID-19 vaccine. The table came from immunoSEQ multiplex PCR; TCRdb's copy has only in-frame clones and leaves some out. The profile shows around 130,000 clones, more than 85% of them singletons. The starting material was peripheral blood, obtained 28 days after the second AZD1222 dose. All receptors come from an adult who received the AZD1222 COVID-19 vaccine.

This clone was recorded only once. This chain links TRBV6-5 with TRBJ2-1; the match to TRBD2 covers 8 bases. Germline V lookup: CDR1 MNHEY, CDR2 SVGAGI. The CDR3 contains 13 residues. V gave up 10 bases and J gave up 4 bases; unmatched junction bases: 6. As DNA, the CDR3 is TGTGCCACCACGGGACTAGGGTACAATGAGCAGTTCTTC. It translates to CATTGLGYNEQFF.

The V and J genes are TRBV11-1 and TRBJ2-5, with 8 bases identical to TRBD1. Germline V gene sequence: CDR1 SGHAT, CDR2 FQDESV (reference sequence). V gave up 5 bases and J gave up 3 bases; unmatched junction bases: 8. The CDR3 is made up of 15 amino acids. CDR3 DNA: TGTGCCAGCAGCCCCCCCTGGACAGGGAAAGAGACCCAGTACTTC. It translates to CASSPPWTGKETQYF.

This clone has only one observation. This CDR3 is CASSQDSTSNQPQHF. The CDR3 region has the DNA TGTGCCAGCAGCCAAGATTCGACGAGCAATCAGCCCCAGCATTTT. J is TRBJ1-5 and V is TRBV3-1 (or the pseudogene TRBV3-2), with no clear D. This CDR3 spans 15 amino acids. Germline CDR1 LGHDT, CDR2 YNNKEL (reference sequence). V shed 0 bases and J shed 1 base, with 7 bases lying between them.

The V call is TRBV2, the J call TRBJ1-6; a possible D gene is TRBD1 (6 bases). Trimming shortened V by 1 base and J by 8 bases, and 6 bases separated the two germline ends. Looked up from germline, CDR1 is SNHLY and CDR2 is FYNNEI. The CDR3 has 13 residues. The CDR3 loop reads CASSEEGDSPLHF. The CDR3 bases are TGTGCCAGCAGTGAAGAGGGGGATTCACCCCTCCACTTT. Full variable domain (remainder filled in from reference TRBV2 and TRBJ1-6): EPEVTQTPSHQVTQMGQEVILRCVPISNHLYFYWYRQILGQKVEFLVSFYNNEISEKSEIFDDQFSVERPDGSNFTLKIRSTKLEDSAMYFCASSEEGDSPLHFGNGTRLTVT.

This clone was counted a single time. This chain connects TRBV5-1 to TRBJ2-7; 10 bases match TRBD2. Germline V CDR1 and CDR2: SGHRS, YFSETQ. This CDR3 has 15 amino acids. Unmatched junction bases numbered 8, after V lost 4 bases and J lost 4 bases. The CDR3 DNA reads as TGCGCCAGCAGCCTAGGAGCGGGAGGGGGATACGAGCAGTACGTC. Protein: CASSLGAGGGYEQYV.

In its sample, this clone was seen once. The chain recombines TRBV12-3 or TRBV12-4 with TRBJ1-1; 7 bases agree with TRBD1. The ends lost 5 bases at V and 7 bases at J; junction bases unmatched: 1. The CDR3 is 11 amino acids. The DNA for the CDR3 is TGTGCCAGCAGTCGGACAGGTGAAGCTTTCTTT. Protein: CASSRTGEAFF.

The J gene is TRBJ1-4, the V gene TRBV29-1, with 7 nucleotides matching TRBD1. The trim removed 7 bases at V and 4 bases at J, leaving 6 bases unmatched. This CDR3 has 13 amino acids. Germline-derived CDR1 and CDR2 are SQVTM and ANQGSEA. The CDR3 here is CSAMTGLNEKLFF. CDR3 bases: TGCAGCGCGATGACAGGGCTTAATGAAAAACTGTTTTTT. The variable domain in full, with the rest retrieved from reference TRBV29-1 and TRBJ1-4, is SAVISQKPSRDICQRGTSLTIQCQVDSQVTMMFWYRQQPGQSLTLIATANQGSEATYESGFVIDKFPISRPNLTFSTLTVSNMSPEDSSIYLCSAMTGLNEKLFFGSGTQLSVL.

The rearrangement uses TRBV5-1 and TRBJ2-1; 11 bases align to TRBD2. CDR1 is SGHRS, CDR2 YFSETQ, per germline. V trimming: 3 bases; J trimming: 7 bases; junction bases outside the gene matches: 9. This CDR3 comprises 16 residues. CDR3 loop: CASSSIAGGPENEQFF. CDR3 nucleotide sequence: TGCGCCAGCAGCTCTATAGCGGGGGGGCCTGAGAATGAGCAGTTCTTC.

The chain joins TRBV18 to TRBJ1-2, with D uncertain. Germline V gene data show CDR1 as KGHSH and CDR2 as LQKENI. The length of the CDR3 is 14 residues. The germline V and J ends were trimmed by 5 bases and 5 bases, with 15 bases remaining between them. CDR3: CASSTADNAYGYTF. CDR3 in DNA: TGTGCCAGCTCAACGGCAGACAACGCTTATGGCTACACCTTC. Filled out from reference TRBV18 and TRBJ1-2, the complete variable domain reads NAGVMQNPRHLVRRRGQEARLRCSPMKGHSHVYWYRQLPEEGLKFMVYLQKENIIDESGMPKERFSAEFPKEGPSILRIQQVVRGDSAAYFCASSTADNAYGYTFGSGTRLTVV.

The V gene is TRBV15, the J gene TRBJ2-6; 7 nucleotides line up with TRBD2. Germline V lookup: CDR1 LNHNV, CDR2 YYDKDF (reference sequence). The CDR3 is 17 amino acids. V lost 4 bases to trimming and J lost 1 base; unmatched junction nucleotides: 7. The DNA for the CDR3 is TGTGCCACCAGCACCAGGGAGGGCCGTTCTGGGGCCAACGTCCTGACTTTC. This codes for CATSTREGRSGANVLTF. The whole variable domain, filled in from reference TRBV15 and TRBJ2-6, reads DAMVIQNPRYQVTQFGKPVTLSCSQTLNHNVMYWYQQKSSQAPKLLFHYYDKDFNNEADTPDNFQSRRPNTSFCFLDIRSPGLGDTAMYLCATSTREGRSGANVLTFGAGSRLTVL.

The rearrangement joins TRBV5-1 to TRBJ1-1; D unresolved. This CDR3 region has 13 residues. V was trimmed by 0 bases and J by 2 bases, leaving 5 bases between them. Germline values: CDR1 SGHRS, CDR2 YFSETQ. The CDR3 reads CASSLDTNTEAFF. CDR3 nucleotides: TGCGCCAGCAGCTTGGACACAAACACTGAAGCTTTCTTT. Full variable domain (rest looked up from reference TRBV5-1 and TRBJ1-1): KAGVTQTPRYLIKTRGQQVTLSCSPISGHRSVSWYQQTPGQGLQFLFEYFSETQRNKGNFPGRFSGRQFSNSRSEMNVSTLELGDSALYLCASSLDTNTEAFFGQGTRLTVV.

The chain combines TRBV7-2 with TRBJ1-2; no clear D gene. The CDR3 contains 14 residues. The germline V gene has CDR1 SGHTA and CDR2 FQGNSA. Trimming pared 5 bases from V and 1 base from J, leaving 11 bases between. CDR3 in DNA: TGTGCCAGCAGCCCACGGACGGATAACTATGGCTACACCTTC. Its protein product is CASSPRTDNYGYTF. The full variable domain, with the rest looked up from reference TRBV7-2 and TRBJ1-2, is GAGVSQSPSNKVTEKGKDVELRCDPISGHTALYWYRQSLGQGLEFLIYFQGNSAPDKSGLPSDRFSAERTGGSVSTLTIQRTQQEDSAVYLCASSPRTDNYGYTFGSGTRLTVV.

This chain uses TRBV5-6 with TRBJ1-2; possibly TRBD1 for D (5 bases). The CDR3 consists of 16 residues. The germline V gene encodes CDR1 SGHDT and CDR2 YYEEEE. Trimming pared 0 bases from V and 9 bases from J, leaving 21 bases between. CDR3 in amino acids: CASSLEFGTSTVSYTF. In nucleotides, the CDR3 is TGTGCCAGCAGCTTGGAGTTCGGGACCTCCACGGTGAGCTACACCTTC.

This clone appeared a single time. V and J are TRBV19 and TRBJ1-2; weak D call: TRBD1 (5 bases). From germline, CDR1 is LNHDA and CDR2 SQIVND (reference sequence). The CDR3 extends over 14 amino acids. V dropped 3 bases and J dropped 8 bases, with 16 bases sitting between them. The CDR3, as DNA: TGTGCCAGTAGTATGGGACTCCTTCCTAGAGGCTACACCTTC. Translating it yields CASSMGLLPRGYTF.

DNA for the CDR3: TGTGCCAGCAGCCAGAGTAATTCACCCCTCCACTTT. This encodes CASSQSNSPLHF. The chain links TRBV14 to TRBJ1-6; D gene ambiguous. The CDR3 spans 12 residues. Trimming took 3 bases from V and 6 from J, leaving 3 bases between them. The germline CDR1 and CDR2 sequences are SGHDN and FVKESK.

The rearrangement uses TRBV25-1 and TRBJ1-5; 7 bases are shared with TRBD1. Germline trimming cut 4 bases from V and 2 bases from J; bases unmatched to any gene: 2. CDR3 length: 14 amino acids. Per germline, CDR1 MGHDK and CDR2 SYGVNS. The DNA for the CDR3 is TGTGCCAGCAGTGGTACAGGGGGCAATCAGCCCCAGCATTTT. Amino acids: CASSGTGGNQPQHF.

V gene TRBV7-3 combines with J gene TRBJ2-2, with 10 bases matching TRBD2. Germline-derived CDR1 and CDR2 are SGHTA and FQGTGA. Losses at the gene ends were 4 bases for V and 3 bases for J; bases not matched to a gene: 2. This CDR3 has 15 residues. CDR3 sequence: CASSSAGGDTGELFF. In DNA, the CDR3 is TGTGCCAGCAGCTCAGCGGGAGGGGACACCGGGGAGCTGTTTTTT. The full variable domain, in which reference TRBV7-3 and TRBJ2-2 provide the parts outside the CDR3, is GAGVSQTPSNKVTEKGKYVELRCDPISGHTALYWYRQSLGQGPEFLIYFQGTGAADDSGLPNDRFFAVRPEGSVSTLKIQRTERGDSAVYLCASSSAGGDTGELFFGEGSRLTVL.

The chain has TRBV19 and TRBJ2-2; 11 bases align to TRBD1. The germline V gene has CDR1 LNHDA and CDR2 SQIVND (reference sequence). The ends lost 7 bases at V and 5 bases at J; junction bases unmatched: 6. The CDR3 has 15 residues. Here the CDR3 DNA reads TGTGCCAGTAAACGTGGGACAGGGGGAACCGGGGAGCTGTTTTTT. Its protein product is CASKRGTGGTGELFF.

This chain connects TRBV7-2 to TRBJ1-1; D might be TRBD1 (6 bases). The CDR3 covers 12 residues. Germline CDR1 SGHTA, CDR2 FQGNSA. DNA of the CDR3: TGTATCCAGGGGCGCGGGAACACTGAAGCTTTCTTT. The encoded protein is CIQGRGNTEAFF.

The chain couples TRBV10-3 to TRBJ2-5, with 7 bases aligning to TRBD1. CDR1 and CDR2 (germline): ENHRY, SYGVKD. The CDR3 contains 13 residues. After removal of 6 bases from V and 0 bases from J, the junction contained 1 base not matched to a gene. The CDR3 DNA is TGTGCCATCAGGACAGGGTACCAAGAGACCCAGTACTTC. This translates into CAIRTGYQETQYF.

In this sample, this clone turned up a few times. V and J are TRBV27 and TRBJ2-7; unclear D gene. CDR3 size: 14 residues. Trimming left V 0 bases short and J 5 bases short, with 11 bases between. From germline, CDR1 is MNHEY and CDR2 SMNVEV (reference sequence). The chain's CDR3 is CASSLSLLTNEQYF. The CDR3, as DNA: TGTGCCAGCAGTTTATCTCTCCTAACCAACGAGCAGTACTTC.